The 23 T cell receptor beta chains listed next were all sequenced from one sample in a study of shared clonotypes between healthy human individuals. The method was immunoSEQ multiplex PCR; TCRdb's version includes in-frame clones alone and lacks a portion of them. The sample has about 2.4 million clones; 80% to 95% are singletons. The sample comprised naive CD4+ T cells from PBMCs. Stated subset: CD45RA+ positively selected. The receptors stem from a man younger than 30 in good health. Some clones in this sample may be carry-over from other donors' samples.

Notes on this clone: At the DNA level, this CDR3 is encoded by other sequences in the same sample as well. CDR3 in amino acids: CASSSGAGNTIYF. Written as DNA, the CDR3 is TGCGCCAGCAGCTCGGGGGCTGGAAACACCATATATTTT. V and J are TRBV5-1 and TRBJ1-3, with D maybe TRBD1 (5 bases). Trimming pared 3 bases from V and 2 bases from J, leaving 6 bases between. Germline values: CDR1 SGHRS, CDR2 YFSETQ. The CDR3 totals 13 residues. Full variable domain (outside the CDR3, taken from reference TRBV5-1 and TRBJ1-3): KAGVTQTPRYLIKTRGQQVTLSCSPISGHRSVSWYQQTPGQGLQFLFEYFSETQRNKGNFPGRFSGRQFSNSRSEMNVSTLELGDSALYLCASSSGAGNTIYFGEGSWLTVV.

The chain links TRBV27 to TRBJ2-7; D might be TRBD1 (6 bases). CDR1 and CDR2 from the germline V gene are MNHEY and SMNVEV (reference sequence). CDR3 length equals 15 residues. The V end was cut by 1 base, the J end by 2 bases, with 12 bases between. CDR3 bases: TGTGCCAGCAGTTTATTATCAGGGGCCCCCTACGAGCAGTACTTC. Protein product: CASSLLSGAPYEQYF.

This chain links TRBV30 with TRBJ2-1, with 13 bases aligning to TRBD2. Germline lookup yields CDR1 GTSNPN and CDR2 SVGIG (reference sequence). This CDR3 has 15 residues. Unmatched junction bases numbered 11, after V lost 3 bases and J lost 12 bases. The CDR3, as DNA: TGTGCCTGGAGGCAGGGACTAGCGGGACTTGGCGGGCAGTTCTTC. The encoded protein is CAWRQGLAGLGGQFF. The full variable domain, completed using reference TRBV30 and TRBJ2-1, is SQTIHQWPATLVQPVGSPLSLECTVEGTSNPNLYWYRQAAGRGLQLLFYSVGIGQISSEVPQNLSASRPQDRQFILSSKKLLLSDSGFYLCAWRQGLAGLGGQFFGPGTRLTVL.

The chain recombines TRBV11-2 with TRBJ2-7, with 8 bases lining up with TRBD2. The CDR3 runs 17 residues. Germline V gene lookup returns CDR1 SGHAT and CDR2 FQNNGV. V dropped 4 bases and J dropped 3; count of bases not matched to a gene: 14. The CDR3 DNA is TGTGCCAGCAGCTCCCCCAGGGCTAGCGGGTGGATCTACGAGCAGTACTTC. Amino acids: CASSSPRASGWIYEQYF.

V gene TRBV4-1 combines with J gene TRBJ1-1, with D uncertain. V was shortened by 8 bases and J by 7 bases, with 26 bases between the two germline ends. This CDR3 is 16 amino acids long. Germline V lookup: CDR1 MGHRA, CDR2 YSYEKL. The CDR3, as DNA: TGCGCCAGCTACGCCCTGGGGAGGTCGGGGATGGGTGAAGCTTTCTTT. Its translation is CASYALGRSGMGEAFF.

The chain links TRBV4-3 to TRBJ2-7; 8 nucleotides agree with TRBD2. The germline CDR1 and CDR2 sequences are LGHNA and YSLEER. V was pared by 1 base and J by 3 bases, with 5 bases of the junction left unmatched. The CDR3 is made up of 15 amino acids. This CDR3 reads CASSQATSGLYEQYF. CDR3 bases: TGCGCCAGCAGCCAAGCCACTAGCGGCCTCTACGAGCAGTACTTC.

J is TRBJ2-4 and V is TRBV28, with 7 bases aligning to TRBD1. Germline V gene data show CDR1 as MDHEN and CDR2 as SYDVKM. The J segment lost 5 bases and the V segment lost 8 bases, leaving 6 bases of the junction unmatched. The CDR3 sequence is 13 residues long. DNA for the CDR3: TGTGCCAGCTCCCGGACAGGCGAAAACATTCAGTACTTC. This gives the protein CASSRTGENIQYF.

This clone was detected only a few times. This chain links TRBV30 with TRBJ1-1; tentative D call: TRBD1 (6 bases). V was clipped by 5 bases and J by 0 bases, with 10 bases between them. Germline V gene data show CDR1 as GTSNPN and CDR2 as SVGIG (reference sequence). The CDR3 totals 13 residues. The CDR3, as DNA: TGTGCCTGGGCACAGGGCCTGAACACTGAAGCTTTCTTT. It encodes CAWAQGLNTEAFF.

The rearrangement uses TRBV2 and TRBJ1-1; 7 bases match TRBD1. The CDR3 is 15 amino acids. The V segment lost 6 bases and the J segment 4 bases; nucleotides outside the gene matches: 11. Germline V gives CDR1 SNHLY, CDR2 FYNNEI. The CDR3 is CASRTLEGASTEAFF. In DNA, the CDR3 is TGTGCCAGCAGAACCCTCGAGGGGGCATCCACTGAAGCTTTCTTT.

This clone has a single count. This sequence joins TRBV9 and TRBJ2-7; TRBD1 matches at 8 bases. The length of the CDR3 is 16 residues. The V and J ends lost 3 bases and 3 bases, in that order; junction bases with no gene match: 11. Germline-derived CDR1 and CDR2 are SGDLS and YYNGEE. This CDR3 reads CASSAGQGRSVYEQYF. As DNA, the CDR3 is TGTGCCAGCAGCGCTGGACAGGGCCGAAGTGTCTACGAGCAGTACTTC.

Only one count was recorded for this clone. CDR3 sequence reads: CASSLEPGQTYNEQFF. The DNA of the CDR3 is TGTGCCAGCAGTTTAGAGCCGGGCCAAACTTACAATGAGCAGTTCTTC. The chain carries TRBV6-5 and TRBJ2-1; D remains unclear. Trimming shortened V by 4 bases and J by 4 bases, and 17 bases separated the two germline ends. The CDR3 spans 16 residues. Germline CDR1 is MNHEY and CDR2 is SVGAGI.

This clone was detected once. The genes are TRBV7-2 and TRBJ2-3; TRBD1 matches 7 bases. The length of the CDR3 is 15 residues. Germline V gene data show CDR1 as SGHTA and CDR2 as FQGNSA. V gave up 5 bases and J gave up 2 bases; unmatched junction bases: 7. The chain's CDR3 is CASSPRDSFTDTQYF. In nucleotides, the CDR3 is TGTGCCAGCAGCCCCCGGGACAGTTTCACAGATACGCAGTATTTT.

The rearrangement uses TRBV7-9 and TRBJ2-1, with 9 bases matching TRBD2. CDR3 length equals 16 residues. Trimming cost V 2 bases and J 6 bases; bases outside gene matches: 8. Per germline, CDR1 SEHNR and CDR2 FQNEAQ (reference sequence). CDR3 sequence: CASSLRSSGRSNEQFF. The CDR3 DNA is TGTGCCAGCAGCTTACGAAGTAGCGGGAGAAGCAATGAGCAGTTCTTC.

The CDR3: CASSPGTGGYGYTF. DNA of the CDR3: TGTGCCAGCAGCCCAGGGACAGGGGGCTATGGCTACACCTTC. The rearrangement links TRBV9 to TRBJ1-2, with 11 bases identical to TRBD1. The trim removed 4 bases at V and 4 bases at J, leaving 3 bases unmatched. From germline, CDR1 is SGDLS and CDR2 YYNGEE. The CDR3 is made up of 14 amino acids.

V and J are TRBV5-4 and TRBJ1-2, with D hard to call. CDR1 and CDR2 (germline): SGHNT, YYREEE (reference sequence). V was clipped by 4 bases and J by 1 base, with 5 bases between them. This CDR3 spans 12 amino acids. As DNA, the CDR3 is TGTGCCAGCAGCCAAAATAACTATGGCTACACCTTC. Protein sequence: CASSQNNYGYTF.

The chain carries TRBV19 and TRBJ1-1; D unresolved. The V and J ends lost 1 base and 4 bases respectively, with 10 bases between them. This CDR3 has 14 amino acids. Germline V lookup: CDR1 LNHDA, CDR2 SQIVND (reference sequence). Written as DNA, the CDR3 is TGTGCCAGTAGTATAGTTCGTGGAACCACTGAAGCTTTCTTT. As protein: CASSIVRGTTEAFF.

The chain combines TRBV19 with TRBJ1-5; 10 nucleotides line up with TRBD1. Unmatched junction bases numbered 7, after V lost 5 bases and J lost 6 bases. The V gene's germline CDR1 is LNHDA and CDR2 SQIVND (reference sequence). The CDR3 is made up of 15 amino acids. CDR3 residues: CASSGDRGRRQPQHF. CDR3 coding DNA: TGTGCCAGTAGTGGGGACAGGGGAAGACGTCAGCCCCAGCATTTT. Variable domain in full (rest from reference TRBV19 and TRBJ1-5): DGGITQSPKYLFRKEGQNVTLSCEQNLNHDAMYWYRQDPGQGLRLIYYSQIVNDFQKGDIAEGYSVSREKKESFPLTVTSAQKNPTAFYLCASSGDRGRRQPQHFGDGTRLSIL.

This chain connects TRBV7-2 to TRBJ2-7; D remains unclear. CDR3 length equals 12 residues. Germline lookup yields CDR1 SGHTA and CDR2 FQGNSA. Trimming took 4 bases from V and 6 from J, leaving 10 bases between them. This chain's CDR3 is CASSSGAREQYF. The CDR3 DNA reads as TGTGCCAGCAGCTCAGGAGCCCGCGAGCAGTACTTC.

The V call is TRBV27, the J call TRBJ1-1, with D unresolved. V lost 2 bases to trimming and J lost 3 bases, with 13 bases between them. Germline V CDR1 and CDR2: MNHEY, SMNVEV (reference sequence). The CDR3 runs to 15 residues. CDR3 DNA: TGTGCCAGCAGTTTAGGCGGGCGGTGGGACACTGAAGCTTTCTTT. The encoded protein is CASSLGGRWDTEAFF.

This rearrangement joins TRBV5-1 to TRBJ2-3; no firm D call. The CDR3 totals 13 residues. CDR1 is SGHRS and CDR2 is YFSETQ in the germline V gene. Trimming took 3 bases from V and 4 from J, leaving 9 bases between them. CDR3 protein: CASSSVPADTQYF. As DNA, the CDR3 is TGCGCCAGCAGCTCCGTCCCGGCAGATACGCAGTATTTT.

The chain is built from TRBV9 and TRBJ1-3; unclear D gene. V was cut by 3 bases and J by 4 bases, with 8 bases left in between. CDR1 is SGDLS and CDR2 is YYNGEE in the germline V gene. The CDR3 has 13 residues. CDR3 nucleotides: TGTGCCAGCAGCGCAAAGGCAGGAAACACCATATATTTT. It translates to CASSAKAGNTIYF.

This clone has a single count. V is TRBV18 and J is TRBJ2-5; D is possibly TRBD2 (5 bases). With 6 bases removed from V and 0 bases from J, the gap between germline ends came to 5 bases. Germline-derived CDR1 and CDR2 are KGHSH and LQKENI. The CDR3 runs to 12 residues. This chain's CDR3 is CASSEDQETQYF. The DNA of the CDR3 is TGTGCCAGCTCGGAGGACCAAGAGACCCAGTACTTC.

This chain uses TRBV4-1 with TRBJ1-6; possibly TRBD1 for D (6 bases). Germline CDR1 reads MGHRA; CDR2 reads YSYEKL. This CDR3 contains 17 residues. V dropped 2 bases and J dropped 0 bases, with 11 bases sitting between them. The CDR3 region is CASSQLDRSSYNSPLHF. The CDR3 DNA reads as TGCGCCAGCAGCCAACTAGACAGGAGCTCCTATAATTCACCCCTCCACTTT.